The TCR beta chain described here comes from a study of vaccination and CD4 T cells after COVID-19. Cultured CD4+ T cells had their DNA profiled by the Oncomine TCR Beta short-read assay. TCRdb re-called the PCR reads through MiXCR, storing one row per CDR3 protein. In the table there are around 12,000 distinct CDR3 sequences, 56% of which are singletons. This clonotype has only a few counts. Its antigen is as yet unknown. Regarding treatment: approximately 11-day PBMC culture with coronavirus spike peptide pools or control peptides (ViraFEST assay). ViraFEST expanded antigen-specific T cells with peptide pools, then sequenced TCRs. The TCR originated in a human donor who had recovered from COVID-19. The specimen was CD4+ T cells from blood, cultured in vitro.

In DNA, the CDR3 is TGCAGTGCTAGCCTCCCCGGAGGACTGAACACAGATACGCAGTATTTT. As protein: CSASLPGGLNTDTQYF. The chain combines TRBV20-1 with TRBJ2-3; D possibly corresponds to TRBD2 (5 bases). V was clipped by 3 bases and J by 2 bases, with 18 bases between them. The V gene's germline CDR1 is DFQATT and CDR2 SNEGSKA (reference sequence). This CDR3 is 16 amino acids long.